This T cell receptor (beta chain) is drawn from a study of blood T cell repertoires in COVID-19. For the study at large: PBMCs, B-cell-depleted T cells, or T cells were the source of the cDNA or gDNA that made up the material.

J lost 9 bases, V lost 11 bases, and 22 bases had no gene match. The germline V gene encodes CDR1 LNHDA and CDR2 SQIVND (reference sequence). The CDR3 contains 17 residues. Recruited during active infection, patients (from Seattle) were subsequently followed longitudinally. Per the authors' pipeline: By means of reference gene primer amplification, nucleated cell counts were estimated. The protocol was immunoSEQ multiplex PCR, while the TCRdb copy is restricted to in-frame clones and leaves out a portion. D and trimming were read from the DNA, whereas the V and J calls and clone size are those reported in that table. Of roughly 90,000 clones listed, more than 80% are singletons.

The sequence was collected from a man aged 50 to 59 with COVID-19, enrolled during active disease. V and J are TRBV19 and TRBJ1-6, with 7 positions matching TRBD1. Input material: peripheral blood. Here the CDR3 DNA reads TGTGCCTCCGGAGGGGGACAGTCCATCCCGGTAGGTTCACCCCTCCACTTT. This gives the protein CASGGGQSIPVGSPLHF.